The 26 T cell receptor beta chains below come from one sample, sequenced in a study of blood T cells in healthy people across ages. Together with a sample-barcoded 5' primer, a J-beta primer mix was included in a second PCR lasting about 6 to 12 cycles. TCRdb independently ran MiXCR on the 5' RACE reads; one entry per CDR3 protein. The table lists about 400,000 distinct CDR3 sequences, about 55% of them singletons, with around 49% in the top ten. Sequencing was performed on blood. Source of these receptors: a man aged 55 to 70 in good health.

The genes are TRBV9 and TRBJ2-1; 9 positions match TRBD2. This CDR3 contains 16 residues. With V trimmed by 0 bases and J by 7 bases, 8 bases remained unmatched. The germline V gene has CDR1 SGDLS and CDR2 YYNGEE. The CDR3 DNA is TGTGCCAGCAGCGTAGTCGGTAGCGGGAGAACGAATGAGCAGTTCTTC. Translating it yields CASSVVGSGRTNEQFF.

This clonotype has a handful of counts. The rearrangement joins TRBV28 to TRBJ2-5; 11 positions agree with TRBD2. This CDR3 spans 15 amino acids. Trimming took 5 bases from V and 5 from J; bases not matched to a gene: 7. Germline CDR1 reads MDHEN; CDR2 reads SYDVKM. DNA for the CDR3: TGTGCCAGCAGTCCCGTTAGCGGGAGGGGCGAGACCCAGTACTTC. Protein product: CASSPVSGRGETQYF.

There are a few counts of this clonotype. The chain couples TRBV12-3 or TRBV12-4 to TRBJ1-3; D is possibly TRBD1 (5 bases). The CDR3 is 15 amino acids. V was cut by 4 bases and J by 3 bases, with 13 bases left in between. CDR3 bases: TGTGCCAGCAGTTCCAGCAGGGCCCTTGGAAACACCATATATTTT. It specifies CASSSSRALGNTIYF.

The V and J genes are TRBV4-3 and TRBJ2-1; D uncertain. V was cut by 0 bases and J by 6 bases, with 9 bases left in between. Germline loops: CDR1 LGHNA, CDR2 YSLEER. The CDR3 consists of 14 residues. In nucleotides, the CDR3 is TGCGCCAGCAGCCAAGAGGCCCTTCGCAATGAGCAGTTCTTC. This translates into CASSQEALRNEQFF.

This clonotype has just a few counts. V and J are TRBV12-3 or TRBV12-4 and TRBJ2-1; 8 bases agree with TRBD2. Trimming at V came to 0 bases and at J to 8 bases, leaving 3 bases not matched to a gene. The CDR3 contains 14 residues. CDR3 sequence: CASSLATSAHEQFF. CDR3 coding DNA: TGTGCCAGCAGTTTAGCGACTAGCGCCCATGAGCAGTTCTTC.

The rearrangement links TRBV5-4 to TRBJ2-1; tentative D call: TRBD2 (5 bases). The CDR3 contains 15 residues. V lost 3 bases, J lost 0 bases, and 10 bases lay in between. Germline V gene sequence: CDR1 SGHNT, CDR2 YYREEE (reference sequence). CDR3 residues: CASSSEGNSYNEQFF. In nucleotides, the CDR3 is TGTGCCAGCAGCTCCGAGGGAAACTCCTACAATGAGCAGTTCTTC.

There are a few counts of this clonotype. The chain recombines TRBV27 with TRBJ2-5, with D perhaps assigned TRBD1 or TRBD2 (6 bases each). Germline assignment: CDR1 MNHEY and CDR2 SMNVEV (reference sequence). The CDR3 is 13 residues long. V lost 5 bases, J lost 1 base, and 8 bases lay in between. This CDR3 reads CASSEGGQETQYF. The CDR3, as DNA: TGTGCCAGCAGTGAGGGGGGCCAAGAGACCCAGTACTTC.

The chain employs TRBV7-9 and TRBJ1-2; TRBD1 might be the D (6 bases). The CDR3 extends over 12 amino acids. Germline loops: CDR1 SEHNR, CDR2 FQNEAQ (reference sequence). Trimming cost V 5 bases and J 10 bases, with 14 bases left between them. CDR3 loop: CASSLNREDYTF. The CDR3 region has the DNA TGTGCCAGCAGCCTTAACAGGGAGGACTACACCTTC.

This clonotype was seen a few times. The CDR3 DNA follows: TGTGCCAGCAGCCAAGCCGGGGGCGGCTACACCTTC. It translates to CASSQAGGGYTF. The chain couples TRBV4-2 to TRBJ1-2; D may be TRBD1 (6 bases). V dropped 1 base and J dropped 8 bases, with 8 bases sitting between them. This CDR3 is built from 12 residues. The germline gives CDR1 LGHNA, CDR2 YNFKEQ.

This clonotype came up many times. This rearrangement joins TRBV28 to TRBJ2-7; 7 bases are shared with TRBD1. Germline V CDR1 and CDR2: MDHEN, SYDVKM. Trimming took 6 bases from V and 4 from J; bases not matched to a gene: 3. This CDR3 comprises 12 residues. DNA for the CDR3: TGTGCCAGCAGGGGGGACAGATACGAGCAGTACTTC. As protein: CASRGDRYEQYF.

The chain combines TRBV20-1 with TRBJ2-2; 8 bases fit TRBD2. CDR3 size: 16 residues. CDR1 is DFQATT, CDR2 SNEGSKA, per germline (reference sequence). The V gene end was trimmed by 3 bases and the J gene end by 2 bases; junction bases not matched to a gene: 8. CDR3 sequence: CSASPRLARNTGELFF. As DNA, the CDR3 is TGCAGTGCTAGCCCCCGACTAGCGCGTAACACCGGGGAGCTGTTTTTT.

The rearrangement uses TRBV28 and TRBJ2-5; 9 bases are a match to TRBD2. Germline V gene lookup returns CDR1 MDHEN and CDR2 SYDVKM. V gave up 1 base and J gave up 2 bases; unmatched junction bases: 2. This CDR3 has 15 amino acids. DNA of the CDR3: TGTGCCAGCAGTTTATTGACTAGCGGACAAGAGACCCAGTACTTC. Protein: CASSLLTSGQETQYF.

This clonotype was picked up many times. The J gene is TRBJ2-7, the V gene TRBV6-5; a possible D gene is TRBD1 (6 bases). Trimming took off 0 bases at V and 6 bases at J, with 12 bases between the two ends. The germline CDR1 and CDR2 sequences are MNHEY and SVGAGI. The CDR3 is 14 residues long. The CDR3 region has the DNA TGTGCCAGCAGTTACTCGAGAACAGGGCTCGAGCAGTACTTC. This codes for CASSYSRTGLEQYF.

There are a few counts of this clonotype. Written as DNA, the CDR3 is TGTGCCAGCAGCTCACAGGGTAGGCCTGGGGCCAACGTCCTGACTTTC. It yields the protein CASSSQGRPGANVLTF. J is TRBJ2-6 and V is TRBV7-3; maybe TRBD1 (6 bases). Between the trimmed V and J ends, which lost 4 bases and 2 bases, there was a span of 12 bases. The germline V gene has CDR1 SGHTA and CDR2 FQGTGA. The CDR3 contains 16 residues.

This rearrangement joins TRBV10-2 to TRBJ2-5; 8 positions agree with TRBD1. With V trimmed by 6 bases and J by 4 bases, 16 bases remained unmatched. Germline assignment: CDR1 WSHSY and CDR2 SAAADI. This CDR3 region has 17 residues. In nucleotides, the CDR3 is TGCGCCAGCAGCGAGGCTCTGGGCAGGGGGCTTGGAGAGACCCAGTACTTC. Protein sequence: CASSEALGRGLGETQYF.

The CDR3 sequence: CASSLDRRGRGEAFF. Written as DNA, the CDR3 is TGTGCCAGCAGCTTAGATCGGAGGGGGCGGGGTGAAGCTTTCTTT. This chain joins TRBV11-2 and TRBJ1-1, with 7 bases aligning to TRBD1. V lost 0 bases, J lost 7 bases, and 8 bases stayed unmatched. From germline, CDR1 is SGHAT and CDR2 FQNNGV. This CDR3 has 15 residues. The complete variable domain, with remaining parts taken from reference TRBV11-2 and TRBJ1-1, reads EAGVAQSPRYKIIEKRQSVAFWCNPISGHATLYWYQQILGQGPKLLIQFQNNGVVDDSQLPKDRFSAERLKGVDSTLKIQPAKLEDSAVYLCASSLDRRGRGEAFFGQGTRLTVV.

This clonotype was observed at least ten times. V gene TRBV20-1 combines with J gene TRBJ2-5, with D possibly TRBD1 on 6 matching bases. The germline V gene has CDR1 DFQATT and CDR2 SNEGSKA (reference sequence). The ends were cut back, 6 bases at V and 0 bases at J, with 11 bases in the middle. The CDR3 runs to 13 residues. CDR3: CSATRDNQETQYF. The CDR3, as DNA: TGCAGTGCCACCCGGGACAACCAAGAGACCCAGTACTTC.

This chain connects TRBV27 to TRBJ2-1, with TRBD2 matching over 8 bases. The trim removed 3 bases at V and 2 bases at J, leaving 9 bases unmatched. Germline lookup yields CDR1 MNHEY and CDR2 SMNVEV (reference sequence). The CDR3 extends over 17 amino acids. In nucleotides, the CDR3 is TGTGCCAGCAGTTTCGGGGCGGGAGGCTTCCCCTACAATGAGCAGTTCTTC. Encoded protein: CASSFGAGGFPYNEQFF.

CDR3 residues: CASSLTPGQTYEQFF. CDR3 nucleotides: TGTGCCAGCAGCTTGACACCGGGCCAAACGTACGAGCAGTTCTTC. V and J are TRBV7-2 and TRBJ2-1; D is unresolved. V shed 3 bases and J shed 10 bases, with 19 bases lying between them. CDR3 length: 15 residues. Per the germline V gene, CDR1 is SGHTA and CDR2 is FQGNSA. The whole variable domain, remainder taken from reference TRBV7-2 and TRBJ2-1, is GAGVSQSPSNKVTEKGKDVELRCDPISGHTALYWYRQSLGQGLEFLIYFQGNSAPDKSGLPSDRFSAERTGGSVSTLTIQRTQQEDSAVYLCASSLTPGQTYEQFFGPGTRLTVL.

In this sample, this clonotype turned up a few times. A much larger clone lies a single base off, so this may be a read error. V and J are TRBV3-1 and TRBJ2-7; tentative D call: TRBD1 (5 bases). This CDR3 is built from 13 residues. From germline, CDR1 is LGHDT and CDR2 YNNKEL (reference sequence). V was clipped by 3 bases and J by 7 bases, with 13 bases between them. The CDR3 DNA is TGTGCCAGCAGCCATGGGGCTAGAGGAGAGCAGTACTTC. Its translation: CASSHGARGEQYF.

This clonotype was found a few times. The chain has TRBV12-3 or TRBV12-4 and TRBJ2-1; D perhaps matches TRBD2 (5 bases). V lost 6 bases and J lost 5, with 14 bases in between. This CDR3 is 14 amino acids long. The DNA of the CDR3 is TGTGCCAGCAGCGGACTCATTCCCCACAATGAGCAGTTCTTC. The encoded protein is CASSGLIPHNEQFF.

This clonotype was observed a handful of times. This chain joins TRBV3-1 and TRBJ2-1; 12 nucleotides line up with TRBD2. CDR1 is LGHDT and CDR2 is YNNKEL in the germline V gene (reference sequence). This CDR3 is 18 amino acids long. Unmatched junction bases numbered 12, after V lost 4 bases and J lost 5 bases. The CDR3 DNA sequence: TGTGCCAGCAGCCGCCTAACTAGCGGGAGGACCCGGAACAATGAGCAGTTCTTC. Its protein product is CASSRLTSGRTRNNEQFF.

This clonotype appeared a single time. The V call is TRBV7-2, the J call TRBJ2-3; 7 bases map to TRBD2. The CDR3 has 15 amino acids. V was clipped by 2 bases and J by 2 bases; unmatched bases: 4. Germline assignment: CDR1 SGHTA and CDR2 FQGNSA. The DNA of the CDR3 is TGTGCCAGCAGCTTATGGGGGGGTTACACAGATACGCAGTATTTT. Translating gives CASSLWGGYTDTQYF. The entire variable domain, with the rest obtained from reference TRBV7-2 and TRBJ2-3, is as follows: GAGVSQSPSNKVTEKGKDVELRCDPISGHTALYWYRQSLGQGLEFLIYFQGNSAPDKSGLPSDRFSAERTGGSVSTLTIQRTQQEDSAVYLCASSLWGGYTDTQYFGPGTRLTVL.

This clonotype was counted between two and nine times. V usage is TRBV28 and J usage is TRBJ2-1, with D possibly being TRBD2 (7 bases). The CDR3 has 16 residues. Trimming cost V 6 bases and J 9 bases, with 24 bases left between them. CDR1 and CDR2 (germline): MDHEN, SYDVKM. The CDR3, as DNA: TGTGCCAGCAGCCCAAAGTCGCGGGGGCTACAGCTTGAGCAGTTCTTC. Its protein is CASSPKSRGLQLEQFF.

This chain connects TRBV20-1 to TRBJ2-1; 12 bases agree with TRBD2. The trim removed 1 base at V and 5 bases at J, leaving 12 bases unmatched. This CDR3 has 18 amino acids. Germline V CDR1 and CDR2: DFQATT, SNEGSKA (reference sequence). CDR3 DNA sequence: TGCAGTGCTAGAGGGCTAGCGGGGGGGACCGCCGTCCACAATGAGCAGTTCTTC. This gives the protein CSARGLAGGTAVHNEQFF.

The chain combines TRBV24-1 with TRBJ2-1, with TRBD1 as a possible D gene (6 bases). This CDR3 region has 12 residues. The V and J ends lost 5 bases and 8 bases respectively, with 9 bases between them. Per the germline V gene, CDR1 is KGHDR and CDR2 is SFDVKD. CDR3 sequence reads: CATSAQGHEQFF. The CDR3 DNA follows: TGTGCCACCAGTGCCCAGGGGCATGAGCAGTTCTTC.